A selection of T cell receptor beta chains follows, all from one sample in a study of blood T cell repertoires in COVID-19. Assay used: immunoSEQ multiplex PCR; TCRdb lists only in-frame clones, some missing. The table records about 46,000 clones, 88% of them present only once. Sequenced sample: peripheral blood. The receptors were sampled from a man in his forties or fifties with acute or convalescent COVID-19. Each CDR3 is given with its conserved first and last residue. The D gene is left open where the match is weak. The listing skips clone size in some rows; elsewhere it reads once, few, many or a size class.

V gene: TRBV5-1
J gene: TRBJ2-7
D gene: TRBD1
clone size: few
CDR3 DNA: TGCGCCAGCAGCTTGGTGGGACAGGGCTACGAGCAGTACTTC
CDR3 protein: CASSLVGQGYEQYF

V gene: TRBV7-9
J gene: TRBJ1-2
D gene: .
clone size: .
CDR3 DNA: TGTGCCAGCAGCTTAGCGACAGATTCTAACTATGGCTACACCTTC
CDR3 protein: CASSLATDSNYGYTF

V gene: TRBV9
J gene: TRBJ2-6
D gene: TRBD1
clone size: .
CDR3 DNA: TGTGCCAGCAGCCCCCCAGGGGGCCTGAGCTCTGGGGCCAACGTCCTGACTTTC
CDR3 protein: CASSPPGGLSSGANVLTF

V gene: TRBV19
J gene: TRBJ1-5
D gene: TRBD1
clone size: .
CDR3 DNA: TGTGCCAGTAGTCTTCTGTCCGGGACAGGGGGCGTAAATCAGCCCCAGCATTTT
CDR3 protein: CASSLLSGTGGVNQPQHF

V gene: TRBV6-1
J gene: TRBJ1-6
D gene: .
clone size: .
CDR3 DNA: TGTGCCAGCAGTGAAGGGGGGCGGTCACCCCTCCACTTT
CDR3 protein: CASSEGGRSPLHF

V gene: TRBV4-3
J gene: TRBJ2-3
D gene: TRBD2
clone size: .
CDR3 DNA: TGCGCCAGCAGCCGACTAGCGGGAATCACAGATACGCAGTATTTT
CDR3 protein: CASSRLAGITDTQYF

V gene: TRBV6-1
J gene: TRBJ1-2
D gene: .
clone size: .
CDR3 DNA: TGTGCCAGCAGTGATCCCAGGGTTAACTATGGCTACACCTTC
CDR3 protein: CASSDPRVNYGYTF

V gene: TRBV6-5
J gene: TRBJ1-2
D gene: .
clone size: .
CDR3 DNA: TGTGCCAGCAGTATGGACAGAAACTATGGCTACACCTTC
CDR3 protein: CASSMDRNYGYTF

V gene: TRBV12-3/TRBV12-4
J gene: TRBJ1-1
D gene: .
clone size: .
CDR3 DNA: TGTGCCAGCAGTGCGGAATTTGAAGCTTTCTTT
CDR3 protein: CASSAEFEAFF

V gene: TRBV11-2
J gene: TRBJ2-5
D gene: TRBD1
clone size: .
CDR3 DNA: TGTGCCAGCAGCTTAGCTGGGACAGTCCAAGAGACCCAGTACTTC
CDR3 protein: CASSLAGTVQETQYF

V gene: TRBV5-1
J gene: TRBJ1-2
D gene: .
clone size: .
CDR3 DNA: TGCGCCAGCAGCTTGGAGGTGGGAGTAAACTATGGCTACACCTTC
CDR3 protein: CASSLEVGVNYGYTF

V gene: TRBV6-5
J gene: TRBJ2-1
D gene: .
clone size: .
CDR3 DNA: TGTGCCAGCAGGCCGGAGTCCTACAATGAGCAGTTCTTC
CDR3 protein: CASRPESYNEQFF

V gene: TRBV10-2
J gene: TRBJ2-7
D gene: TRBD2
clone size: .
CDR3 DNA: TGCGCCAGCAGCGCAGCGGGAGGCGGCTACGAGCAGTACTTC
CDR3 protein: CASSAAGGGYEQYF

V gene: TRBV10-3
J gene: TRBJ1-5
D gene: TRBD1
clone size: .
CDR3 DNA: TGTGCCATCAGCCCCGACAGGGCCAATCAGCCCCAGCATTTT
CDR3 protein: CAISPDRANQPQHF

V gene: TRBV4-2
J gene: TRBJ2-3
D gene: TRBD2
clone size: .
CDR3 DNA: TGTGCCAGCAGCCAAGGACTAGCGGGAGCGGAAGATACGCAGTATTTT
CDR3 protein: CASSQGLAGAEDTQYF

V gene: TRBV19
J gene: TRBJ1-1
D gene: TRBD1
clone size: once
CDR3 DNA: TGTGCCAGTGGAACAGGGGGCCACACTGAAGCTTTCTTT
CDR3 protein: CASGTGGHTEAFF

V gene: TRBV18
J gene: TRBJ2-3
D gene: TRBD2
clone size: .
CDR3 DNA: TGTGCCAGCTCACCGGGACTAGCGGGAGTCGATACGCAGTATTTT
CDR3 protein: CASSPGLAGVDTQYF

V gene: TRBV19
J gene: TRBJ2-7
D gene: .
clone size: .
CDR3 DNA: TGTGCCAGTAGTATAGAAGGAGGAGGATCCTACGAGCAGTACTTC
CDR3 protein: CASSIEGGGSYEQYF

V gene: TRBV7-9
J gene: TRBJ1-1
D gene: TRBD1
clone size: .
CDR3 DNA: TGTGCCAGCAGCACTGGACAGGCGGATGAAGCTTTCTTT
CDR3 protein: CASSTGQADEAFF

V gene: TRBV2
J gene: TRBJ1-5
D gene: TRBD1
clone size: once
CDR3 DNA: TGTGCCAGCAGACGGCGGGACAGTAATCAGCCCCAGCATTTT
CDR3 protein: CASRRRDSNQPQHF

V gene: TRBV19
J gene: TRBJ1-5
D gene: .
clone size: .
CDR3 DNA: TGTGCCAGTAGTATATCGGGGGGGGCCGGCAATCAGCCCCAGCATTTT
CDR3 protein: CASSISGGAGNQPQHF

V gene: TRBV28
J gene: TRBJ1-5
D gene: .
clone size: .
CDR3 DNA: TGTGCCAGCAGTACAGGTTACGAGCAGCCCCAGCATTTT
CDR3 protein: CASSTGYEQPQHF

V gene: TRBV6-2/TRBV6-3
J gene: TRBJ2-6
D gene: TRBD2
clone size: .
CDR3 DNA: TGTGCCAGCAGCTCCCCCGACCGGGGGGAGTCTGGGGCCAACGTCCTGACTTTC
CDR3 protein: CASSSPDRGESGANVLTF

V gene: TRBV14
J gene: TRBJ2-3
D gene: TRBD2
clone size: .
CDR3 DNA: TGTGCCAGCAGTGTAGCGGGGGTCATAGATACGCAGTATTTT
CDR3 protein: CASSVAGVIDTQYF

V gene: TRBV12-2
J gene: TRBJ1-4
D gene: .
clone size: .
CDR3 DNA: TGTGCAAGTCGCTTTCATATGGGGACAGGGATCAGGGGGGAAAAACTGTTTTTT
CDR3 protein: CASRFHMGTGIRGEKLFF

V gene: TRBV28
J gene: TRBJ1-2
D gene: .
clone size: .
CDR3 DNA: TGTGCCAGCAGTCAACAGGGAGCCTATGGCTACACCTTC
CDR3 protein: CASSQQGAYGYTF

V gene: TRBV18
J gene: TRBJ2-2
D gene: .
clone size: .
CDR3 DNA: TGTGCCAGCTCACCACGGGGCAGCAACACCGGGGAGCTGTTTTTT
CDR3 protein: CASSPRGSNTGELFF

V gene: TRBV6-2/TRBV6-3
J gene: TRBJ1-5
D gene: TRBD1
clone size: .
CDR3 DNA: TGTGCCAGCAGTGTCCCGGGACAGGGGTGGGATCAGCCCCAGCATTTT
CDR3 protein: CASSVPGQGWDQPQHF

V gene: TRBV4-2
J gene: TRBJ1-1
D gene: .
clone size: .
CDR3 DNA: TGTGCCAGCAGCCAAGTCGGTGGGCCCTTGAACACTGAAGCTTTCTTT
CDR3 protein: CASSQVGGPLNTEAFF

V gene: TRBV20-1
J gene: TRBJ1-5
D gene: .
clone size: .
CDR3 DNA: TGCAGTGCTAGTACAGGGTTTGAGAATCAGCCCCAGCATTTT
CDR3 protein: CSASTGFENQPQHF

V gene: TRBV12-5
J gene: TRBJ2-1
D gene: .
clone size: .
CDR3 DNA: TGTGCTAGTGGTTTGGTACCTAGCAGCCGTTTTAATGAGCAGTTCTTC
CDR3 protein: CASGLVPSSRFNEQFF

V gene: TRBV7-8
J gene: TRBJ1-5
D gene: TRBD1
clone size: .
CDR3 DNA: TGTGCCAGCAAGAAGACCACAGGGGGCAATCAGCCCCAGCATTTT
CDR3 protein: CASKKTTGGNQPQHF

V gene: TRBV5-6
J gene: TRBJ1-2
D gene: .
clone size: once
CDR3 DNA: TGTGCCAGCAGCGTTGGCCATGGTTTCGAATGGGGCGGCTACACCTTC
CDR3 protein: CASSVGHGFEWGGYTF

V gene: TRBV5-1
J gene: TRBJ1-6
D gene: .
clone size: .
CDR3 DNA: TGCGCCAGCAGCACCACCACAGGGCCGGATTCACCCCTCCACTTT
CDR3 protein: CASSTTTGPDSPLHF

V gene: TRBV10-2
J gene: TRBJ1-2
D gene: .
clone size: .
CDR3 DNA: TGCGCCAGCAGTGAGAAGAAACGGGCAGCGGAAGGCTACACCTTC
CDR3 protein: CASSEKKRAAEGYTF

V gene: TRBV5-8
J gene: TRBJ1-1
D gene: TRBD1
clone size: .
CDR3 DNA: TGTGCCAGCCCGGGACAGGGAGTTCTCCGAAACACTGAAGCTTTCTTT
CDR3 protein: CASPGQGVLRNTEAFF

V gene: TRBV10-3
J gene: TRBJ2-7
D gene: TRBD2
clone size: .
CDR3 DNA: TGTGCCATCAGTGAGTCTAGGGCTAGCGGGAGGAGGGGAAGCTCCTACGAGCAGTACTTC
CDR3 protein: CAISESRASGRRGSSYEQYF

V gene: TRBV11-2
J gene: TRBJ1-5
D gene: .
clone size: .
CDR3 DNA: TGTGCCAGCAGCCTAAATAGCAATCAGCCCCAGCATTTT
CDR3 protein: CASSLNSNQPQHF

V gene: TRBV29-1
J gene: TRBJ1-2
D gene: TRBD1
clone size: .
CDR3 DNA: TGCAGCGTAGGGGGCTCTGGCTACACCTTC
CDR3 protein: CSVGGSGYTF

V gene: TRBV13
J gene: TRBJ1-1
D gene: .
clone size: .
CDR3 DNA: TGTGCCAGCAGCTCTCCCGCTGAAGCTTTCTTT
CDR3 protein: CASSSPAEAFF

V gene: TRBV19
J gene: TRBJ2-3
D gene: TRBD1
clone size: .
CDR3 DNA: TGTGCCAGTAGTGGACCGGGACAGGGACATCCTAGCACAGATACGCAGTATTTT
CDR3 protein: CASSGPGQGHPSTDTQYF

V gene: TRBV25-1
J gene: TRBJ2-3
D gene: .
clone size: once
CDR3 DNA: TGTGCCAGCAGTCTACGATTGGATACGCAGTATTTT
CDR3 protein: CASSLRLDTQYF

V gene: TRBV28
J gene: TRBJ1-2
D gene: TRBD1
clone size: .
CDR3 DNA: TGTGCCAGCAGTTACCTAGCGATAAATCCGGGACAGGGGTTTGGCTACACCTTC
CDR3 protein: CASSYLAINPGQGFGYTF

V gene: TRBV5-1
J gene: TRBJ1-2
D gene: .
clone size: .
CDR3 DNA: TGCGCCAGCAGCCCCGGGGGACTTGGGGATGGCTACACCTTC
CDR3 protein: CASSPGGLGDGYTF

V gene: TRBV7-9
J gene: TRBJ2-3
D gene: .
clone size: .
CDR3 DNA: TGTGCCAGCAGCTCCCGTATTGGCACAGATACGCAGTATTTT
CDR3 protein: CASSSRIGTDTQYF

V gene: TRBV7-2
J gene: TRBJ2-2
D gene: TRBD2
clone size: .
CDR3 DNA: TGTGCCAGCAGGCATAGCGGGGGAACTAACACCGGGGAGCTGTTTTTT
CDR3 protein: CASRHSGGTNTGELFF

V gene: TRBV11-2
J gene: TRBJ2-5
D gene: TRBD1
clone size: .
CDR3 DNA: TGTGCCAGCAGACCAGGGGGCAAGACCCAGTACTTC
CDR3 protein: CASRPGGKTQYF

V gene: TRBV6-2/TRBV6-3
J gene: TRBJ1-5
D gene: TRBD1
clone size: .
CDR3 DNA: TGTGCCAGCAGTTCCCAGGGGGCGGGCAATCAGCCCCAGCATTTT
CDR3 protein: CASSSQGAGNQPQHF

V gene: TRBV5-1
J gene: TRBJ1-4
D gene: TRBD1
clone size: .
CDR3 DNA: TGCGCCAGCAGCTGGGCGGGACAGGGGGCGGCTAATGAAAAACTGTTTTTT
CDR3 protein: CASSWAGQGAANEKLFF

V gene: TRBV5-4
J gene: TRBJ2-1
D gene: .
clone size: .
CDR3 DNA: TGTGCCAGCAGCCCCCAGGGGGGTCGGTCCTACAATGAGCAGTTCTTC
CDR3 protein: CASSPQGGRSYNEQFF

V gene: TRBV10-2
J gene: TRBJ1-3
D gene: .
clone size: .
CDR3 DNA: TGCGCCAGCAGGGACAGCGGCTCTGGAAACACCATATATTTT
CDR3 protein: CASRDSGSGNTIYF

V gene: TRBV5-1
J gene: TRBJ1-1
D gene: TRBD1
clone size: few
CDR3 DNA: TGCGCCAGCAGCGTAGAAATTGGACAGGGGGATCGGAACACTGAAGCTTTCTTT
CDR3 protein: CASSVEIGQGDRNTEAFF

V gene: TRBV29-1
J gene: TRBJ2-3
D gene: TRBD2
clone size: .
CDR3 DNA: TGCAGCGTTGGTACTAGCGCTAACACAGATACGCAGTATTTT
CDR3 protein: CSVGTSANTDTQYF

V gene: TRBV29-1
J gene: TRBJ1-1
D gene: TRBD1
clone size: once
CDR3 DNA: TGCAGCGCGACAGGGCCTTCGAACACTGAAGCTTTCTTT
CDR3 protein: CSATGPSNTEAFF

V gene: TRBV5-6
J gene: TRBJ2-7
D gene: .
clone size: .
CDR3 DNA: TGTGCCAGCAGCCAAGCGGACAGAACCTTATACGAGCAGTACTTC
CDR3 protein: CASSQADRTLYEQYF

V gene: TRBV5-1
J gene: TRBJ2-2
D gene: TRBD2
clone size: .
CDR3 DNA: TGCGCCAGCAGCTTGTATGGGCTAGCGGGGTCCGGGGAGCTGTTTTTT
CDR3 protein: CASSLYGLAGSGELFF